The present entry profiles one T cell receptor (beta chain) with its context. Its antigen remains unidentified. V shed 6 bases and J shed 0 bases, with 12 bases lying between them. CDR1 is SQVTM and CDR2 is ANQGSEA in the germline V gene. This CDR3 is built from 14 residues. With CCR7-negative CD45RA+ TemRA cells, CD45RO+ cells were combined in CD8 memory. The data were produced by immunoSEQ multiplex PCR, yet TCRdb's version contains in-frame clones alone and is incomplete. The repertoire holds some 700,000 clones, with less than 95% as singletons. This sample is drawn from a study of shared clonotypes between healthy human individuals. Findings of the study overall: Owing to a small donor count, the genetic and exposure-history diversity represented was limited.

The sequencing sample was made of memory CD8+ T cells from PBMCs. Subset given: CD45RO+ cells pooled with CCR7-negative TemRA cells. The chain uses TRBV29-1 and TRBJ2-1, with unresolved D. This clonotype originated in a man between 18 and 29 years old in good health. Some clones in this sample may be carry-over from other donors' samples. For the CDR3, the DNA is TGCAGCGTCCTGGGCCCGAGCTCCTACAATGAGCAGTTCTTC. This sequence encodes CSVLGPSSYNEQFF.